Detailed here is one TCR beta chain. Its target is not known. A second 7 to 11 cycle PCR used barcoded and J-beta primers. TCRdb redid the calling of the 5' RACE reads with MiXCR, one entry per CDR3 protein. The sample has 800,000 to 1,300,000 distinct CDR3 sequences; roughly a quarter are singletons. V was shortened by 8 bases and J by 2 bases, with 19 bases between the two germline ends. The CDR3 sequence is 15 residues long. The germline V gene encodes CDR1 MNHEY and CDR2 SMNVEV (reference sequence). This record belongs to a study of blood T cells in healthy people across ages. Study information: Every two T cells gave about one barcoded beta molecule via template switching. The study, taken as a whole, reports: TCR beta diversity, measured per million T cells, fell in a roughly linear way with age. Samples with more naive T cells showed higher observed beta diversity.

The data also belong to a second study, concerning T cells of mothers and their children. That report adds: A primer called M1S, used in the second PCR, added sample barcodes and 2-4 random nucleotides.

The specimen sequenced was blood. This sequence joins TRBV27 and TRBJ2-7; D is perhaps TRBD2 (6 bases). The receptor was derived from a girl between 2 and 10 years old in good health. This chain's CDR3 is CASALGLAETYEQYF. CDR3 nucleotide sequence: TGTGCCAGCGCCCTCGGCTTAGCGGAGACCTACGAGCAGTACTTC.